This T cell receptor beta chain was sequenced during a study of CD8 T cells in ankylosing spondylitis. Whole-study findings and limits: A TCR beta motif of under 10 highly homologous variants seemed to mark ankylosing spondylitis blood. Some motif variants had been reported before (in reactive arthritis synovial fluid and blood). The study looked at matched synovial fluid samples from ankylosing spondylitis patients. Disease-linked clones were reported to be significantly enriched there. Clones linked to disease, bearing a CD8+ phenotype, were relatively rare in peripheral blood.

Researchers built TCR beta libraries using quantitative 5'-RACE with molecular barcodes. TCRdb ran MiXCR on the 5' RACE reads and lists one entry per CDR3 protein. The sample lists roughly 490,000 distinct CDR3 sequences, approximately 5.3% occurring once. In its sample, this clonotype was seen many times. What it binds is not known. Per the germline V gene, CDR1 is SGHRS and CDR2 is YFSETQ. CDR3 length: 14 amino acids. Trimming at V came to 0 bases and at J to 5 bases, leaving 4 bases not matched to a gene. The sequence was obtained from a male donor with ankylosing spondylitis. The chain uses TRBV5-1 and TRBJ2-5; 7 bases align to TRBD1. Sequenced sample: blood, either unsorted or a sorted T cell fraction (not recorded which). CDR3 sequence reads: CASSLEQGMETQYF. The CDR3 region has the DNA TGCGCCAGCAGCTTGGAACAGGGGATGGAGACCCAGTACTTC. The whole variable domain, filled in from reference TRBV5-1 and TRBJ2-5, reads KAGVTQTPRYLIKTRGQQVTLSCSPISGHRSVSWYQQTPGQGLQFLFEYFSETQRNKGNFPGRFSGRQFSNSRSEMNVSTLELGDSALYLCASSLEQGMETQYFGPGTRLLVL.